The next 12 T cell receptor beta chains were all read from a single sample in a study of post-analysis software for immune sequencing data. General study findings and limits: Five or six TRBV segments, TRBV5-6, TRBV5-1 and TRBV20-1 among them, were found more frequent in patients than controls.

These receptors have no known antigen. Unique molecular identifiers featured in each of the TCR beta cDNA libraries. In TCRdb, the PCR reads were re-called with MiXCR into one record per CDR3 protein. The sample has 700,000 to 800,000 distinct CDR3 sequences; less than 35% are singletons. The sequenced sample was blood. These receptors were collected from a girl between 5 and 17 years old with multiple sclerosis.

V gene TRBV27 combines with J gene TRBJ1-2; D remains unclear. CDR3 length: 12 residues. The V end lost 5 bases, the J end lost 12 bases, and 16 bases lay between the germline ends. Germline V gene data show CDR1 as MNHEY and CDR2 as SMNVEV (reference sequence). CDR3 amino acids: CASSHTAFGHTF. Here the CDR3 DNA reads TGTGCCAGCAGTCACACAGCGTTCGGCCACACCTTC.

CDR3 sequence: CASSPIGGGVTKHNEQFF. CDR3 sequence (DNA): TGTGCCAGCAGCCCGATCGGGGGCGGGGTGACTAAACACAATGAGCAGTTCTTC. J is TRBJ2-1 and V is TRBV4-2; either TRBD1 or TRBD2 may fit D (6 bases each). This CDR3 comprises 18 residues. Between the trimmed V and J ends, which lost 4 bases and 5 bases, there was a span of 24 bases. Germline CDR1 LGHNA, CDR2 YNFKEQ.

This clonotype was counted between two and nine times. This CDR3 is CASSLFGRGSHEQYF. DNA for the CDR3: TGTGCCAGCAGCTTGTTCGGTCGGGGTTCCCACGAGCAGTACTTC. The J gene is TRBJ2-7, the V gene TRBV5-6; tentative D call: TRBD2 (5 bases). This CDR3 spans 15 amino acids. Germline V gives CDR1 SGHDT, CDR2 YYEEEE. Trimming pared 1 base from V and 5 bases from J, leaving 16 bases between.

The chain combines TRBV28 with TRBJ2-7; 7 bases map to TRBD1. J lost 3 bases, V lost 5 bases, and 7 bases had no gene match. Looked up from germline, CDR1 is MDHEN and CDR2 is SYDVKM. CDR3 length: 14 amino acids. CDR3 bases: TGTGCCAGCAGTGCCCCGGGACAGAACTACGAGCAGTACTTC. Translated, it gives CASSAPGQNYEQYF.

This chain joins TRBV6-1 and TRBJ1-3; D is undetermined. CDR3 length equals 15 residues. V lost 6 bases to trimming and J lost 2 bases, with 14 bases between them. Per germline, CDR1 MNHNS and CDR2 SASEGT. The CDR3 here is CASSCPEGTGNTIYF. The CDR3 DNA is TGTGCCAGCAGCTGCCCGGAGGGCACTGGAAACACCATATATTTT.

The rearrangement uses TRBV7-2 and TRBJ1-2, with a tentative D call TRBD1 (6 bases). The germline CDR1 and CDR2 sequences are SGHTA and FQGNSA. This CDR3 is built from 14 residues. V gave up 5 bases and J gave up 10 bases, with 20 bases separating them. CDR3 region: CASSSTGTRGDYTF. CDR3 sequence (DNA): TGTGCCAGCAGCAGCACCGGGACACGGGGAGACTACACCTTC.

This chain's CDR3 is CASSYSPGLGRETQYF. CDR3 in DNA: TGTGCCAGCAGTTACTCGCCGGGACTAGGGCGAGAGACCCAGTACTTC. The J gene is TRBJ2-5, the V gene TRBV6-5; TRBD2 agrees at 8 bases. Trimming at V came to 0 bases and at J to 4 bases, leaving 7 bases not matched to a gene. The CDR3 sequence is 16 residues long. CDR1 and CDR2 from the germline V gene are MNHEY and SVGAGI.

The genes are TRBV10-3 and TRBJ2-5, with 7 bases lining up with TRBD2. In germline, CDR1 is ENHRY, CDR2 SYGVKD. The CDR3 covers 15 residues. V shed 0 bases and J 5 bases; nucleotides not matched to a gene: 6. The CDR3 region is CAISESGGAQETQYF. CDR3 DNA sequence: TGTGCCATCAGTGAGTCGGGAGGGGCCCAGGAGACCCAGTACTTC.

This clonotype came up a few times. The junction does not match germline at one end; this may be a read error. The chain has TRBV5-1 and TRBJ1-6, with 7 positions matching TRBD1. Germline loops: CDR1 SGHRS, CDR2 YFSETQ. This CDR3 is built from 17 residues. DNA for the CDR3: TGCGCCAGCAGCCCCGACGGGAGGGGGCCCAATAATTCACCCCGCCACTTT. This gives the protein CASSPDGRGPNNSPRHF. The full variable domain, in which reference TRBV5-1 and TRBJ1-6 provide the parts outside the CDR3, is KAGVTQTPRYLIKTRGQQVTLSCSPISGHRSVSWYQQTPGQGLQFLFEYFSETQRNKGNFPGRFSGRQFSNSRSEMNVSTLELGDSALYLCASSPDGRGPNNSPRHFGNGTRLTVT.

V usage is TRBV19 and J usage is TRBJ1-5; 7 bases align to TRBD1. V shed 4 bases and J 3 bases; nucleotides not matched to a gene: 9. Germline CDR1 is LNHDA and CDR2 is SQIVND (reference sequence). This CDR3 region has 16 residues. The CDR3 is CASSTQTGQTNQPQHF. The CDR3 DNA is TGTGCCAGTAGTACCCAAACGGGACAGACCAATCAGCCCCAGCATTTT.

The CDR3 nucleotides are TGTGCCAGCAGACCTGACGGACTGAATAGGGAGCAGTACTTC. This encodes CASRPDGLNREQYF. This chain uses TRBV6-1 with TRBJ2-7, with D tentatively TRBD2 (5 bases). The V gene's germline CDR1 is MNHNS and CDR2 SASEGT. V was cut by 6 bases and J by 7 bases, with 19 bases left in between. The CDR3 sequence is 14 residues long.

V is TRBV4-1 and J is TRBJ2-1; possibly TRBD1 for D (5 bases). The germline CDR1 and CDR2 sequences are MGHRA and YSYEKL. V lost 4 bases and J lost 1, with 20 bases in between. This CDR3 comprises 18 residues. The CDR3 loop is CASSPTARQGSSYNEQFF. DNA of the CDR3: TGCGCCAGCAGCCCGACAGCCCGACAAGGCTCTTCCTACAATGAGCAGTTCTTC.